The T cell receptor beta chain described here comes from a study of monozygotic twins with inflammatory bowel disease. As concerns this clonotype: The antigen remains unidentified.

The CDR3 is made up of 13 amino acids. No T cells were sorted before total RNA was taken from whole blood. Each CDR3 protein gets one entry in TCRdb, which reprocessed the 5' RACE reads and gives no DNA. The sample has 350,000 to 500,000 distinct CDR3 sequences; the top ten hold 2% to 3%. Study results and caveats: IBD patients showed reduced TCRbeta diversity (inverse Simpson) versus healthy co-twins.

This receptor was obtained from a human donor with ulcerative colitis or Crohn's disease, or a healthy co-twin of an affected twin (not recorded which). Sequenced sample: blood. This chain connects TRBV12-3 or TRBV12-4 to TRBJ2-5; TCRdb indicates TRBD2, and absent DNA this call remains unverified. The CDR3 region is CASSLGAEETQYF.